The present T cell receptor (beta chain) was sequenced within a study of T cell changes during pregnancy in multiple sclerosis. CDR3 length equals 14 residues. The V gene lost 4 bases and the J gene lost 0 bases, with 10 bases spanning the gap. Germline values: CDR1 LGHNA, CDR2 YNFKEQ. The data were produced by immunoSEQ multiplex PCR, yet TCRdb's version contains in-frame clones alone and is incomplete. Of over 50,000 clones listed, about nine tenths are singletons. This clonotype was sampled from a female donor in good health, enrolled as a control in a pregnancy study. The chain joins TRBV4-2 to TRBJ2-7; D possibly corresponds to TRBD1 (5 bases). The input for sequencing was peripheral blood, taken in the first trimester of pregnancy. The CDR3 spells CASSPGQSSYEQYF. Written as DNA, the CDR3 is TGTGCCAGCAGCCCCGGACAAAGCTCCTACGAGCAGTACTTC.